The 11 T cell receptor beta chains given below trace back to one sample, sequenced in a study of graft-versus-host responses after intestinal transplantation. The antigens of these receptors remain unknown. Assay used: immunoSEQ multiplex PCR; TCRdb lists only in-frame clones, some missing. The table shows tens of thousands of clones, with 90% to 95% occurring only once. The specimen was unstimulated CD8+ T cells sorted from spleen or lymph node cells, collected before transplant. The receptors here all came from a human donor who was the organ donor for an intestinal transplant.

The chain joins TRBV6-5 to TRBJ2-7; 7 positions agree with TRBD2. This CDR3 has 15 residues. V was pared by 5 bases and J by 2 bases, with 9 bases of the junction left unmatched. Germline CDR1 and CDR2: MNHEY and SVGAGI. The CDR3 here is CASSQISGRPYEQYF. The CDR3 DNA reads TGTGCCAGCAGTCAAATTAGCGGGCGCCCCTACGAGCAGTACTTC.

The chain is built from TRBV27 and TRBJ1-2, with unresolved D. Germline V gene lookup returns CDR1 MNHEY and CDR2 SMNVEV (reference sequence). This CDR3 is built from 16 residues. V lost 1 base, J lost 3 bases, and 15 bases lay in between. CDR3 region: CASSLFPDSDDYGYTF. The CDR3 bases are TGTGCCAGCAGTTTATTCCCGGACTCGGATGACTATGGCTACACCTTC.

Concerning this clone itself: Other DNA sequences from this sample encode an identical CDR3 as well. V is TRBV7-9 and J is TRBJ2-1; the D gene is possibly TRBD2 (7 bases). This CDR3 is 16 amino acids long. Per germline, CDR1 SEHNR and CDR2 FQNEAQ (reference sequence). Trimming stripped 2 bases from V and 6 bases from J, with 17 bases between. The CDR3 sequence is CASSLTGGGAGNEQFF. CDR3 sequence (DNA): TGTGCCAGCAGCTTAACCGGTGGGGGGGCCGGCAATGAGCAGTTCTTC.

This sequence joins TRBV20-1 and TRBJ2-1, with TRBD2 as a possible D gene (7 bases). Germline V gene lookup returns CDR1 DFQATT and CDR2 SNEGSKA (reference sequence). The CDR3 covers 11 residues. Trimming cost V 5 bases and J 14 bases, with 16 bases left between them. CDR3 residues: CSAPGGLRKFF. The CDR3 DNA follows: TGCAGTGCTCCGGGGGGCCTAAGGAAGTTCTTC.

The V gene is TRBV21-1, the J gene TRBJ1-5; the table names TRBD1, a call not compared with the DNA. TRBV21-1 is listed as a pseudogene. The CDR3 is made up of 22 amino acids. CDR3 protein: CASSSRTVKLCRPPYSNQPQHF. CDR3 DNA: TGTGCCAGCAGCAGCCGGACAGTTAAGCTATGCCGTCCCCCATATAGCAATCAGCCCCAGCATTTT.

The chain has TRBV7-9 and TRBJ2-7, with D tentatively TRBD2 (5 bases). Trimming took off 1 base at V and 1 base at J, with 11 bases between the two ends. CDR1 is SEHNR, CDR2 FQNEAQ, per germline (reference sequence). The CDR3 has 15 amino acids. Written as DNA, the CDR3 is TGTGCCAGCAGCTTAGAGCGGCGGCCTTCCTACGAGCAGTACTTC. This translates into CASSLERRPSYEQYF.

V gene TRBV7-2 combines with J gene TRBJ2-5; maybe TRBD2 (6 bases). The V end was cut by 4 bases, the J end by 3 bases, with 9 bases between. The V gene's germline CDR1 is SGHTA and CDR2 FQGNSA. The CDR3 contains 13 residues. The DNA for the CDR3 is TGTGCCAGCAGCTCTCGACTAGAAGAGACCCAGTACTTC. Translated: CASSSRLEETQYF. Combining the CDR3 with reference TRBV7-2 and TRBJ2-5 gives the whole variable domain GAGVSQSPSNKVTEKGKDVELRCDPISGHTALYWYRQSLGQGLEFLIYFQGNSAPDKSGLPSDRFSAERTGGSVSTLTIQRTQQEDSAVYLCASSSRLEETQYFGPGTRLLVL.

This sequence joins TRBV7-3 and TRBJ2-2, with D possibly matching TRBD1 (6 bases). This CDR3 has 15 amino acids. The germline V gene has CDR1 SGHTA and CDR2 FQGTGA. V was trimmed by 4 bases and J by 3 bases, leaving 12 bases between them. Written as DNA, the CDR3 is TGTGCCAGCAGCTATGCAGGGGTGGACACCGGGGAGCTGTTTTTT. Translating gives CASSYAGVDTGELFF.

The chain carries TRBV4-2 and TRBJ2-5; D not certain. In germline, CDR1 is LGHNA, CDR2 YNFKEQ. The CDR3 is 13 residues long. The V gene lost 1 base and the J gene lost 5 bases, with 8 bases spanning the gap. Here the CDR3 reads CASSQAHEETQYF. In DNA form, the CDR3 reads TGTGCCAGCAGCCAAGCCCACGAGGAGACCCAGTACTTC.

The V gene is TRBV9, the J gene TRBJ1-5, with D maybe TRBD1 (6 bases). V lost 0 bases to trimming and J lost 7 bases, with 14 bases between them. CDR1 and CDR2 (germline): SGDLS, YYNGEE. The CDR3 runs 15 residues. The CDR3 region is CASSVETGADQPQHF. DNA of the CDR3: TGTGCCAGCAGCGTAGAGACAGGTGCGGACCAGCCCCAGCATTTT. Full variable domain (rest looked up from reference TRBV9 and TRBJ1-5): DSGVTQTPKHLITATGQRVTLRCSPRSGDLSVYWYQQSLDQGLQFLIQYYNGEERAKGNILERFSAQQFPDLHSELNLSSLELGDSALYFCASSVETGADQPQHFGDGTRLSIL.

V usage is TRBV9 and J usage is TRBJ1-1; D is ambiguous. V was shortened by 0 bases and J by 4 bases, with 10 bases between the two germline ends. Germline CDR1 reads SGDLS; CDR2 reads YYNGEE. This CDR3 spans 14 amino acids. The CDR3 DNA is TGTGCCAGCAGCGTAGTTGGAGGTTCCACTGAAGCTTTCTTT. Translating gives CASSVVGGSTEAFF.